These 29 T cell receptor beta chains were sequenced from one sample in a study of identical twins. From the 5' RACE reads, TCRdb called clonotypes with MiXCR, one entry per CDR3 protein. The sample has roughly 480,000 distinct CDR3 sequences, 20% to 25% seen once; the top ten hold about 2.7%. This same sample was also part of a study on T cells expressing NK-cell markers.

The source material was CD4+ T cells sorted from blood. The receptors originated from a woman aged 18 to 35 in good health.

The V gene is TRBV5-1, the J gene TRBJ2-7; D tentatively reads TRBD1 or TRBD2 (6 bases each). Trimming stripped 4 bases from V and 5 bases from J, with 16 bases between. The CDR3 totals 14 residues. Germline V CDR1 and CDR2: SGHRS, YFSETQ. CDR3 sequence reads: CASSGGTRGDEQYF. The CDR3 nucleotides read TGCGCCAGCAGCGGCGGGACAAGAGGAGACGAGCAGTACTTC.

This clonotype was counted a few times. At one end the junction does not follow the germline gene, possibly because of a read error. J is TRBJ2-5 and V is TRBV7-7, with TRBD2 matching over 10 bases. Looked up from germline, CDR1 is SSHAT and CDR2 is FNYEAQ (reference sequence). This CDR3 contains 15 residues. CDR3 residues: CASSLKRGGQETQYF. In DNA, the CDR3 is TGTGCTAGCAGCTTAAAGCGGGGGGGCCAAGAGACCCAGTACTTC.

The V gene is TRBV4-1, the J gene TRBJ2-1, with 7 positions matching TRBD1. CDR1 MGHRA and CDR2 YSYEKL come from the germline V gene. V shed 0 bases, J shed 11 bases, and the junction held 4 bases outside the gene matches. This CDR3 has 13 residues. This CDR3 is CASSQDETGKQFF. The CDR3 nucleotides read TGCGCCAGCAGCCAAGATGAGACAGGGAAGCAGTTCTTC.

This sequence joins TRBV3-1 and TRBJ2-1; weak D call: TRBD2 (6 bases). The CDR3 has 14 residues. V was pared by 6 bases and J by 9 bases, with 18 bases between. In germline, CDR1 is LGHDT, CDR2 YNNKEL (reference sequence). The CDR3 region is CASRGGARFSEQFF. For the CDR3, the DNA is TGTGCCAGCAGGGGCGGGGCCCGGTTTAGTGAGCAGTTCTTC.

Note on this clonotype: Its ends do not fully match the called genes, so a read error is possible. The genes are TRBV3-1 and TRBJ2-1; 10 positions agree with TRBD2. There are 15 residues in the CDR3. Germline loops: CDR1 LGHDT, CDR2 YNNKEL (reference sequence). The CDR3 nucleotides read TGTCCCAGCAGCCAAACGCTAGCGGGAGTCGATGAGCAGTTCTTC. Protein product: CPSSQTLAGVDEQFF.

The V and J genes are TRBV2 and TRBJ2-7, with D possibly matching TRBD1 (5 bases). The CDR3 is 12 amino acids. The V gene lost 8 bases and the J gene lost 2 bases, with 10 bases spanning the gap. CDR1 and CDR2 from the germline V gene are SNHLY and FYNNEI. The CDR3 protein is CASGADPYEQYF. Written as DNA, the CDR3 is TGTGCCAGCGGGGCGGACCCCTACGAGCAGTACTTC.

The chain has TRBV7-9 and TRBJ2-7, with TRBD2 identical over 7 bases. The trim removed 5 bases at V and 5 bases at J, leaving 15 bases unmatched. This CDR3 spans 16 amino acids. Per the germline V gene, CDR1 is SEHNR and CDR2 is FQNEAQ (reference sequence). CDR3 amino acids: CASSPTTTSRPDEQYF. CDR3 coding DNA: TGTGCCAGCAGCCCCACCACGACTAGCCGCCCCGACGAGCAGTACTTC.

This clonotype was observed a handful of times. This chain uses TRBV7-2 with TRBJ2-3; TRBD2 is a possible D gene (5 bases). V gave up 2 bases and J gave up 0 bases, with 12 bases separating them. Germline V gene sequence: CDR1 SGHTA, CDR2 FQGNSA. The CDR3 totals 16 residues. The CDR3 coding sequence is TGTGCCAGCAGCTTATCCTCGACTACTAGCACAGATACGCAGTATTTT. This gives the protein CASSLSSTTSTDTQYF.

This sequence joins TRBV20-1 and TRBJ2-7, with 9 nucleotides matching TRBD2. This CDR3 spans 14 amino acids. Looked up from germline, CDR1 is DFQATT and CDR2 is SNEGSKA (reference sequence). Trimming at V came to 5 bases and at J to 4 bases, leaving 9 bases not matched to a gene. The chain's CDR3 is CSASPSGKGYEQYF. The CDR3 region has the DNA TGCAGTGCTTCACCTAGCGGGAAAGGTTACGAGCAGTACTTC.

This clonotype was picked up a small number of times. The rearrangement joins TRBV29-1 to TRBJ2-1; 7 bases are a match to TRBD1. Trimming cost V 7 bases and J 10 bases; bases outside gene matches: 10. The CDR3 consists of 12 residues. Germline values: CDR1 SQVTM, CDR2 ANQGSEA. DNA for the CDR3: TGCAGCGACCGCAATCTACAGGGGGAGCAGTTCTTC. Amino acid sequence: CSDRNLQGEQFF.

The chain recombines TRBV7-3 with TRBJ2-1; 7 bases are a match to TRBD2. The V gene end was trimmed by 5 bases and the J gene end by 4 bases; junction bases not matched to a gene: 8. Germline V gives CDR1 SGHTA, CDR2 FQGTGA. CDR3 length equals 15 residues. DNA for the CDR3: TGTGCCAGCAGCGCGAGCGGGACTCCTTACAATGAGCAGTTCTTC. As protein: CASSASGTPYNEQFF.

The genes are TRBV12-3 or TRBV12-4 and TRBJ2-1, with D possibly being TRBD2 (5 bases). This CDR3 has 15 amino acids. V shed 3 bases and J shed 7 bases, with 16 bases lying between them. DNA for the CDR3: TGTGCCAGCAGTTTCCGAAGCGGCCCGCGAAATGAGCAGTTCTTC. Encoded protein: CASSFRSGPRNEQFF.

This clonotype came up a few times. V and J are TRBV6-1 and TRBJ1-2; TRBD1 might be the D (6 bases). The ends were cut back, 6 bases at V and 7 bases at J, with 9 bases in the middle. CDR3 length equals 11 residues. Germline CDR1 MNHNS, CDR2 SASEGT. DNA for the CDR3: TGTGCCAGCAGGGGGGGGGCTGGCTACACCTTC. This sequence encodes CASRGGAGYTF.

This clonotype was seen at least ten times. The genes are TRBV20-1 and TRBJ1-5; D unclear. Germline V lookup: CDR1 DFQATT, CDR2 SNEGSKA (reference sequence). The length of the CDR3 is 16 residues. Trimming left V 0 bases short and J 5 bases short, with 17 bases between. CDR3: CSARDLQSPFDQPQHF. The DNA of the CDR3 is TGCAGTGCTAGAGATCTCCAGAGCCCCTTCGATCAGCCCCAGCATTTT.

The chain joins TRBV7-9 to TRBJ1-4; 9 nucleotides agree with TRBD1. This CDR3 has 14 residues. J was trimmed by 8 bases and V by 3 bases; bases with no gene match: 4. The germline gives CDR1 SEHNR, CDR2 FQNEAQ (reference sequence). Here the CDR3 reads CASSLGQGREKLFF. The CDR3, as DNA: TGTGCCAGCAGCTTGGGACAGGGTAGGGAAAAACTGTTTTTT.

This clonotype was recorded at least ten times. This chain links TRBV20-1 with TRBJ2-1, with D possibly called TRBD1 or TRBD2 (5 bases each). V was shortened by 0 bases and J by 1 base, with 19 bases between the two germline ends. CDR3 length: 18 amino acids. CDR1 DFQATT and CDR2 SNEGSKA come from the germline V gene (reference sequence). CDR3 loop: CSARDRVRGQGSYNEQFF. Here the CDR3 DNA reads TGCAGTGCTAGAGATCGCGTTCGAGGGCAGGGTTCCTACAATGAGCAGTTCTTC.

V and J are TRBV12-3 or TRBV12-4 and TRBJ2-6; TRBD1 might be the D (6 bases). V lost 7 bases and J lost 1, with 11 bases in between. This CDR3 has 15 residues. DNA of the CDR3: TGTGCCAGCACCAGGGGCCGATCTGGGGCCAACGTCCTGACTTTC. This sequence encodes CASTRGRSGANVLTF.

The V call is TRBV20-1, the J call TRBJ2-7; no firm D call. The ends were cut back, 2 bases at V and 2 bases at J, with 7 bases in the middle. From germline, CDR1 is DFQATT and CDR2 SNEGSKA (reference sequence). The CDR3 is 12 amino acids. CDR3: CSARQDPYEQYF. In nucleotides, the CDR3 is TGCAGTGCTAGACAGGACCCCTACGAGCAGTACTTC.

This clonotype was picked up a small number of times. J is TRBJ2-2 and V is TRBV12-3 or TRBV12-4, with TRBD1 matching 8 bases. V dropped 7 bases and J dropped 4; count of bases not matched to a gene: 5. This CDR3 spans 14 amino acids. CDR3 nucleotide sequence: TGTGCCAGCACCCAGACAGGGGTCACCGGGGAGCTGTTTTTT. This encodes CASTQTGVTGELFF.

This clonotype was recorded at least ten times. DNA of the CDR3: TGTGCCAGCCGGGAGCCAGGGGGCAACGAGCAGTACTTC. This sequence encodes CASREPGGNEQYF. The rearrangement uses TRBV14 and TRBJ2-7; 8 bases fit TRBD1. This CDR3 has 13 amino acids. Per germline, CDR1 SGHDN and CDR2 FVKESK. J was trimmed by 5 bases and V by 8 bases; bases with no gene match: 8. Complete variable domain (other parts from reference TRBV14 and TRBJ2-7): EAGVTQFPSHSVIEKGQTVTLRCDPISGHDNLYWYRRVMGKEIKFLLHFVKESKQDESGMPNNRFLAERTGGTYSTLKVQPAELEDSGVYFCASREPGGNEQYFGPGTRLTVT.

CDR3 coding DNA: TGTGCCAGCAGTGTACCAGGGCGAAACACCGGGGAGCTGTTTTTT. This sequence encodes CASSVPGRNTGELFF. The V and J genes are TRBV6-1 and TRBJ2-2; TRBD1 is a possible D gene (5 bases). The V and J ends lost 4 bases and 2 bases respectively, with 11 bases between them. The CDR3 totals 15 residues. The germline gives CDR1 MNHNS, CDR2 SASEGT.

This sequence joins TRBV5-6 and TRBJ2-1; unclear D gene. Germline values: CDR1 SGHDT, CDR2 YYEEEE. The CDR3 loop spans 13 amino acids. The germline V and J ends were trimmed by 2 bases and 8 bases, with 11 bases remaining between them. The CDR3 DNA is TGTGCCAGCAGCTTCAACCGGGCCCATGAGCAGTTCTTC. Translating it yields CASSFNRAHEQFF. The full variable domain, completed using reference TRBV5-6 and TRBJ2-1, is DAGVTQSPTHLIKTRGQQVTLRCSPKSGHDTVSWYQQALGQGPQFIFQYYEEEERQRGNFPDRFSGHQFPNYSSELNVNALLLGDSALYLCASSFNRAHEQFFGPGTRLTVL.

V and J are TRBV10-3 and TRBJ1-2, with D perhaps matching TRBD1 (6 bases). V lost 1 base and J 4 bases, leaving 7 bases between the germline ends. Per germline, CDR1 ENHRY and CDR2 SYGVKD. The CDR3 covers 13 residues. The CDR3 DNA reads TGTGCCATCAGTGAGTTGGACAGCTATGGCTACACCTTC. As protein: CAISELDSYGYTF.

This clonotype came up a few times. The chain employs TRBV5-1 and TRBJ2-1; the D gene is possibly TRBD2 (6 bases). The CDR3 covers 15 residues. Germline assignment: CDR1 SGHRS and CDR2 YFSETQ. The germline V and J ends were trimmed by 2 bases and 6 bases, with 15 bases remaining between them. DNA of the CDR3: TGCGCCAGCAGCTTCCTCGTCGGAGGGGCCAATGAGCAGTTCTTC. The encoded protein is CASSFLVGGANEQFF.

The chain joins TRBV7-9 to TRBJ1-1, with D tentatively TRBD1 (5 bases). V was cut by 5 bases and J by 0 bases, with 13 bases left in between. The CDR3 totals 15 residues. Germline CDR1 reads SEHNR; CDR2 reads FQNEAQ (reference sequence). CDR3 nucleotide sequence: TGTGCCAGCAGCCCAACAAGGGGCATGAACACTGAAGCTTTCTTT. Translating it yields CASSPTRGMNTEAFF.

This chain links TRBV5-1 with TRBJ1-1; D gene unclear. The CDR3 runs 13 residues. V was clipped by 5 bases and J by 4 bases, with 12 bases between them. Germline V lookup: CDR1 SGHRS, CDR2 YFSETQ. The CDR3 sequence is CASSPAEGTEAFF. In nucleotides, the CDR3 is TGCGCCAGCAGTCCCGCCGAGGGCACTGAAGCTTTCTTT.

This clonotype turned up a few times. The CDR3 DNA sequence: TGCAGCGGGGGCTCTGGAAACACCATATATTTT. Translation: CSGGSGNTIYF. The J gene is TRBJ1-3, the V gene TRBV29-1; D gene unclear. With 7 bases removed from V and 0 bases from J, the gap between germline ends came to 4 bases. The CDR3 runs 11 residues. Germline values: CDR1 SQVTM, CDR2 ANQGSEA.

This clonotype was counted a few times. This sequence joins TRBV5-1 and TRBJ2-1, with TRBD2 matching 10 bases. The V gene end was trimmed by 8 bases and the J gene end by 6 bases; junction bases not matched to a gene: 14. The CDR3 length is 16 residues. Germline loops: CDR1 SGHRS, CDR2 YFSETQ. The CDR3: CASNPDSGGSTNEQFF. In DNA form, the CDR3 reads TGCGCCAGTAACCCCGATAGCGGGGGGAGTACCAATGAGCAGTTCTTC.

As DNA, the CDR3 is TGTGCCAGCAGCTTATTCCTCCCCCCGAGGCCGGGGGAGGATACGCAGTATTTT. Its protein is CASSLFLPPRPGEDTQYF. The genes are TRBV11-2 and TRBJ2-3, with D possibly matching TRBD2 (6 bases). Trimming stripped 2 bases from V and 6 bases from J, with 24 bases between. CDR1 SGHAT and CDR2 FQNNGV come from the germline V gene. The CDR3 consists of 18 residues.